Each of the 18 T cell receptor beta chains below was sequenced from the same sample in a study of early T cells in non-severe SARS-CoV-2 infection. One entry per CDR3 protein results from TCRdb running MiXCR on the 5' RACE reads. The table includes about 59,000 distinct CDR3 sequences, 10% to 11% detected once. Sequencing was done on a sample of whole blood. The receptors here all came from an adult who was a healthcare worker with PCR-confirmed SARS-CoV-2 infection or an uninfected control (not recorded which).

This clonotype was observed many times. CDR3 coding DNA: TGTGCCAGCAGCCCCGGACTAGAGCGCACAGATACGCAGTATTTT. Its protein is CASSPGLERTDTQYF. The chain recombines TRBV3-1 with TRBJ2-3, with 7 bases aligning to TRBD2. CDR1 is LGHDT, CDR2 YNNKEL, per germline (reference sequence). This CDR3 spans 15 amino acids. V was clipped by 4 bases and J by 1 base; unmatched bases: 5.

This chain connects TRBV18 to TRBJ1-5; D possibly corresponds to TRBD1 (5 bases). CDR1 and CDR2 from the germline V gene are KGHSH and LQKENI. Trimming removed 1 base from V and 0 bases from J, with 7 bases in between. The CDR3 extends over 15 amino acids. CDR3 loop: CASSPRGSSNQPQHF. CDR3 bases: TGTGCCAGCTCACCACGGGGGTCTAGCAATCAGCCCCAGCATTTT.

This clonotype has more than one count but fewer than ten. This chain uses TRBV29-1 with TRBJ1-2; 8 positions match TRBD1. Germline V gene data show CDR1 as SQVTM and CDR2 as ANQGSEA. The CDR3 contains 13 residues. The V and J ends lost 6 bases and 7 bases, in that order; junction bases with no gene match: 10. CDR3 sequence: CSVKTGVVSGYTF. The CDR3 region has the DNA TGCAGCGTAAAGACAGGGGTGGTATCTGGCTACACCTTC.

This clonotype was picked up a small number of times. The chain employs TRBV2 and TRBJ1-1; 8 bases agree with TRBD1. V shed 2 bases and J 7 bases; nucleotides not matched to a gene: 3. Germline lookup yields CDR1 SNHLY and CDR2 FYNNEI. This CDR3 has 13 amino acids. CDR3 loop: CASSEQGAVEAFF. The CDR3 DNA reads as TGTGCCAGCAGTGAACAGGGGGCGGTTGAAGCTTTCTTT.

This clonotype was counted ten times or more. The V call is TRBV7-2, the J call TRBJ2-1, with 7 bases aligning to TRBD1. Germline values: CDR1 SGHTA, CDR2 FQGNSA. This CDR3 region has 14 residues. J lost 9 bases, V lost 5 bases, and 10 bases had no gene match. CDR3 loop: CASSVKGARGEQFF. Here the CDR3 DNA reads TGTGCCAGCAGCGTAAAGGGGGCACGGGGTGAGCAGTTCTTC.

In this sample, this clonotype turned up many times. The rearrangement links TRBV19 to TRBJ1-2; TRBD1 agrees at 7 bases. V was pared by 2 bases and J by 4 bases, with 13 bases of the junction left unmatched. The CDR3 extends over 17 amino acids. Germline V gene lookup returns CDR1 LNHDA and CDR2 SQIVND (reference sequence). The CDR3 sequence is CASSIPPGQALFYGYTF. For the CDR3, the DNA is TGTGCCAGTAGTATACCCCCCGGACAGGCCCTTTTCTATGGCTACACCTTC.

This clonotype has just a few counts. The chain combines TRBV27 with TRBJ1-1; D is ambiguous. The CDR3 is 14 amino acids. Trimming left V 3 bases short and J 1 base short, with 9 bases between. CDR1 MNHEY and CDR2 SMNVEV come from the germline V gene (reference sequence). The CDR3 DNA is TGTGCCAGCAGTTTGAGGGCGCGGAACACTGAAGCTTTCTTT. Amino acids: CASSLRARNTEAFF.

This clonotype was seen ten or more times. The chain combines TRBV29-1 with TRBJ1-2; TRBD1 might be the D (5 bases). The CDR3 runs 14 residues. CDR1 is SQVTM and CDR2 is ANQGSEA in the germline V gene. V was cut by 3 bases and J by 5 bases, with 16 bases left in between. CDR3 sequence (DNA): TGCAGCGTTGATGGGGCTCAAAGCGGGTATGGCTACACCTTC. Translated: CSVDGAQSGYGYTF.

The table lists this clonotype with a count of one. A read error may be the cause here, since a much bigger clone is one base away. This chain uses TRBV6-5 with TRBJ1-6, with D uncertain. Germline CDR1 and CDR2: MNHEY and SVGAGI. Trimming pared 2 bases from V and 7 bases from J, leaving 9 bases between. The CDR3 spans 14 residues. The CDR3 spells CASSYDWSNSPLHF. Written as DNA, the CDR3 is TGTGCCAGCAGTTACGATTGGTCAAATTCACCCCTCCACTTT.

The chain uses TRBV20-1 and TRBJ2-3; D uncertain. The CDR3 is 13 amino acids. CDR1 and CDR2 from the germline V gene are DFQATT and SNEGSKA (reference sequence). The ends were cut back, 1 base at V and 1 base at J, with 6 bases in the middle. CDR3 bases: TGCAGTGCTAGAGTTGTGGGCACAGATACGCAGTATTTT. Its translation is CSARVVGTDTQYF.

This clonotype showed up many times. The J gene is TRBJ1-5, the V gene TRBV4-3; 7 bases line up with TRBD1. Trimming at V came to 1 base and at J to 6 bases, leaving 9 bases not matched to a gene. Germline assignment: CDR1 LGHNA and CDR2 YSLEER. This CDR3 has 16 amino acids. CDR3 protein: CASSQGWPGGGQPQHF. As DNA, the CDR3 is TGCGCCAGCAGCCAAGGTTGGCCAGGGGGGGGTCAGCCCCAGCATTTT.

Ten or more counts support this clonotype. The chain links TRBV19 to TRBJ2-3, with unresolved D. This CDR3 comprises 11 residues. V lost 9 bases and J 2 bases, leaving 6 bases between the germline ends. Germline assignment: CDR1 LNHDA and CDR2 SQIVND (reference sequence). Here the CDR3 reads CASSFTDTQYF. DNA of the CDR3: TGTGCCAGCAGCTTCACAGATACGCAGTATTTT.

This clonotype was recorded at least ten times. This chain joins TRBV11-2 and TRBJ2-1; the match to TRBD1 covers 9 bases. Germline V gene sequence: CDR1 SGHAT, CDR2 FQNNGV. The CDR3 spans 15 residues. V lost 3 bases and J lost 10; bases outside the gene matches: 10. DNA for the CDR3: TGTGCCAGCAGCTTGAGGGACAGGGATCGCTGGGAGCAGTTCTTC. Its protein is CASSLRDRDRWEQFF.

There are many counts of this clonotype. The chain combines TRBV12-3 or TRBV12-4 with TRBJ2-2; 9 bases align to TRBD1. Trimming removed 6 bases from V and 0 bases from J; junction bases left unmatched: 8. This CDR3 is 17 amino acids long. The CDR3 DNA follows: TGTGCCAGCAGGGCCGGGACAGGGACAACGAACACCGGGGAGCTGTTTTTT. This translates into CASRAGTGTTNTGELFF.

The genes are TRBV10-1 and TRBJ1-6, with D perhaps matching TRBD1 (5 bases). Germline V gene lookup returns CDR1 WNHNN and CDR2 SYGVQD (reference sequence). CDR3 length: 20 amino acids. The V gene lost 7 bases and the J gene lost 0 bases, with 25 bases spanning the gap. The chain's CDR3 is CASTRAPSQEHSSYNSPLHF. The CDR3 coding sequence is TGCGCCAGCACCAGAGCGCCGTCACAGGAGCATAGCTCCTATAATTCACCCCTCCACTTT.

Many counts were recorded for this clonotype. Likely a read error: the CDR3 ends without its conserved phenylalanine or tryptophan. Because the CDR3's place on the DNA is in doubt, the DNA is left out and the CDR3 is given as listed by TCRdb. The chain employs TRBV5-1 and TRBJ2-3; TRBD2, as called in the table, went unchecked against the DNA. The germline CDR1 and CDR2 sequences are SGHRS and YFSETQ. Both ends counted, the CDR3 spans 16 residues. CDR3 sequence reads: CASSPGGSGGQIRSIL.

This clonotype has at least ten counts. The rearrangement links TRBV29-1 to TRBJ2-7; D is possibly TRBD1 or TRBD2 (6 bases each). Germline assignment: CDR1 SQVTM and CDR2 ANQGSEA. The CDR3 is 14 residues long. V gave up 5 bases and J gave up 6 bases, with 20 bases separating them. CDR3 coding DNA: TGCAGCGTTATCATCGGCGGGACATCCGGCGAGCAGTACTTC. It encodes CSVIIGGTSGEQYF.

This clonotype was counted between two and nine times. CDR3 in DNA: TGTGCCAGCAGCCCCGGACAGGGAAGAAACACCATATATTTT. This sequence encodes CASSPGQGRNTIYF. The rearrangement links TRBV7-2 to TRBJ1-3; 8 bases match TRBD1. The length of the CDR3 is 14 residues. The V gene end was trimmed by 5 bases and the J gene end by 5 bases; junction bases not matched to a gene: 5. Germline V gene sequence: CDR1 SGHTA, CDR2 FQGNSA. The full variable domain, its missing parts supplied by reference TRBV7-2 and TRBJ1-3, is GAGVSQSPSNKVTEKGKDVELRCDPISGHTALYWYRQSLGQGLEFLIYFQGNSAPDKSGLPSDRFSAERTGGSVSTLTIQRTQQEDSAVYLCASSPGQGRNTIYFGEGSWLTVV.